These 2 T cell receptor beta chains were sequenced from one sample in a study of T-cell reconstitution after alpha-beta-depleted transplantation in children. For TCRbeta, the library was prepared with unique molecular identifiers. MiXCR, run by TCRdb on the PCR reads, gives a single entry per CDR3 protein. The table includes 400,000 to 500,000 distinct CDR3 sequences, approximately 11% detected once. Sequenced material: PBMCs from the stem cell graft donor, taken from the stem cell graft. The receptors stem from a human donor who donated a stem cell graft to a child with acute myeloid leukemia.

V and J are TRBV10-3 and TRBJ1-4; D is ambiguous. The germline V gene has CDR1 ENHRY and CDR2 SYGVKD. The CDR3 runs 15 residues. The germline V and J ends were trimmed by 0 bases and 7 bases, with 12 bases remaining between them. The CDR3 coding sequence is TGTGCCATCAGTGAGTCGGACCGCCCGGGTGAAAAACTGTTTTTT. Translating gives CAISESDRPGEKLFF.

This rearrangement joins TRBV29-1 to TRBJ1-2; 8 nucleotides agree with TRBD1. Germline lookup yields CDR1 SQVTM and CDR2 ANQGSEA. The V and J ends lost 1 base and 3 bases, in that order; junction bases with no gene match: 4. This CDR3 spans 14 amino acids. The DNA for the CDR3 is TGCAGCGTTGAAGGTGACAGGGGAGACTATGGCTACACCTTC. Translation gives CSVEGDRGDYGYTF.